This T cell receptor beta chain was retrieved from a study of control samples from healthy donors and cancer patients. V was cut by 1 base and J by 6 bases, with 15 bases left in between. There are 14 residues in the CDR3. CDR1 is GTSNPN and CDR2 is SVGIG in the germline V gene (reference sequence). Sequenced by immunoSEQ multiplex PCR; TCRdb stores in-frame clones only, minus some. The data hold about 160,000 clones, with roughly 93% observed a single time. The chain carries TRBV30 and TRBJ1-2; D call uncertain. The sample comprised blood. This TCR came from a man younger than 30 in good health. CDR3 coding DNA: TGTGCCTGGAGTGACACTCCCGACACCCATGGCTACACCTTC. Its translation: CAWSDTPDTHGYTF.